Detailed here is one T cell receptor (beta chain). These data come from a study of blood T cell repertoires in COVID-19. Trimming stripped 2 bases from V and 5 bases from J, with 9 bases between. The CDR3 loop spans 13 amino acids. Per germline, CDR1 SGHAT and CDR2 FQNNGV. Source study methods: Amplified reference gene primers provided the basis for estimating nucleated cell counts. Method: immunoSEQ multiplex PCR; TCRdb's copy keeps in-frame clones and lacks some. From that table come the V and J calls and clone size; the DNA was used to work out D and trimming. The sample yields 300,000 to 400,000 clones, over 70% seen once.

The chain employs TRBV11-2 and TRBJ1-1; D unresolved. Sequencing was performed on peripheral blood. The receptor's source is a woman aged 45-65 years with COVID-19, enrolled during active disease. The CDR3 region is CASSLSGITEAFF. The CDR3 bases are TGTGCCAGCAGCTTATCGGGGATTACTGAAGCTTTCTTT.